Each of the 27 T cell receptor beta chains below was sequenced from the same sample in a study of blood T cell repertoires in COVID-19. Sequenced by immunoSEQ multiplex PCR; TCRdb stores in-frame clones only, minus some. Of tens of thousands of clones listed, 70% to 85% are singletons. Sequenced sample: peripheral blood. These receptors all come from a man in his fifties with active COVID-19.

In this sample, this clone turned up once. The chain is built from TRBV7-9 and TRBJ2-3; D perhaps matches TRBD2 (6 bases). Between the trimmed V and J ends, which lost 1 base and 0 bases, there was a span of 11 bases. In germline, CDR1 is SEHNR, CDR2 FQNEAQ (reference sequence). The CDR3 has 16 residues. Here the CDR3 reads CASSLERAQSTDTQYF. For the CDR3, the DNA is TGTGCCAGCAGCTTAGAGCGGGCCCAAAGCACAGATACGCAGTATTTT.

Here the CDR3 reads CASSPRSSGGGYEQYF. The CDR3 DNA follows: TGTGCCAGCAGCCCTCGCTCTAGCGGGGGCGGGTACGAGCAGTACTTC. V usage is TRBV6-2 or TRBV6-3 and J usage is TRBJ2-7; 10 positions match TRBD2. In germline, CDR1 is MNHEY, CDR2 SVGEGT. Unmatched junction bases numbered 12, after V lost 6 bases and J lost 4 bases. The CDR3 is 16 amino acids.

This clone was seen a single time. The gene calls are TRBV6-4 and TRBJ2-5; 9 bases fit TRBD2. Per the germline V gene, CDR1 is MRHNA and CDR2 is SNTAGT. The trim removed 0 bases at V and 2 bases at J, leaving 4 bases unmatched. This CDR3 spans 16 amino acids. This CDR3 is CASSDSAGGGQETQYF. CDR3 bases: TGTGCCAGCAGTGACTCAGCGGGGGGAGGTCAAGAGACCCAGTACTTC.

The chain is built from TRBV7-2 and TRBJ1-6, with D maybe TRBD1 (5 bases). Trimming cost V 1 base and J 7 bases, with 11 bases left between them. Germline CDR1 reads SGHTA; CDR2 reads FQGNSA. This CDR3 region has 15 residues. The DNA of the CDR3 is TGTGCCAGCAGCTTAGTGATAGGGGCGAATTCACCCCTCCACTTT. Translating it yields CASSLVIGANSPLHF.

V usage is TRBV9 and J usage is TRBJ2-3, with 8 bases fitting TRBD2. The CDR3 runs 16 residues. Trimming took 3 bases from V and 4 from J; bases not matched to a gene: 10. Germline CDR1 SGDLS, CDR2 YYNGEE. As DNA, the CDR3 is TGTGCCAGCAGCGGTAGAGGGGCGGGGGGCCCAGATACGCAGTATTTT. Protein product: CASSGRGAGGPDTQYF.

This chain links TRBV19 with TRBJ1-1; 10 bases align to TRBD1. Germline trimming cut 5 bases from V and 4 bases from J; bases unmatched to any gene: 13. This CDR3 contains 17 residues. CDR1 is LNHDA, CDR2 SQIVND, per germline (reference sequence). DNA for the CDR3: TGTGCCAGTAGTGCGGGGGACAGGGGTATCGTCGGCACTGAAGCTTTCTTT. Amino acid sequence: CASSAGDRGIVGTEAFF.

This rearrangement joins TRBV6-2 or TRBV6-3 to TRBJ1-5, with a weak D call TRBD1 (5 bases). From germline, CDR1 is MNHEY and CDR2 SVGEGT. CDR3 length equals 17 residues. Trimming left V 6 bases short and J 0 bases short, with 18 bases between. Here the CDR3 DNA reads TGTGCCAGCAGCACCAGCGGGGGGGGAGTTAGCAATCAGCCCCAGCATTTT. This gives the protein CASSTSGGGVSNQPQHF.

This clone was picked up a small number of times. The CDR3 DNA reads TGCGCCAGCAGCCAAGATTTGTGGCAGGGGAACACTGAAGCTTTCTTT. Translated, it gives CASSQDLWQGNTEAFF. The chain joins TRBV4-3 to TRBJ1-1, with D possibly being TRBD1 (5 bases). The CDR3 has 16 amino acids. Germline V gene data show CDR1 as LGHNA and CDR2 as YSLEER. The germline V and J ends were trimmed by 0 bases and 1 base, with 12 bases remaining between them.

The chain combines TRBV7-6 with TRBJ1-3; 7 positions match TRBD1. The length of the CDR3 is 16 residues. Germline assignment: CDR1 SGHVS and CDR2 FNYEAQ. V lost 4 bases, J lost 4 bases, and 10 bases stayed unmatched. For the CDR3, the DNA is TGTGCCAGCAGCTCCAGACAGGGCCCAGGGGGAAACACCATATATTTT. Its translation: CASSSRQGPGGNTIYF. The full variable domain, in which reference TRBV7-6 and TRBJ1-3 provide the parts outside the CDR3, is GAGVSQSPRYKVTKRGQDVALRCDPISGHVSLYWYRQALGQGPEFLTYFNYEAQQDKSGLPNDRFSAERPEGSISTLTIQRTEQRDSAMYRCASSSRQGPGGNTIYFGEGSWLTVV.

This clone was observed a few times. The chain has TRBV6-2 or TRBV6-3 and TRBJ2-1, with 8 positions matching TRBD2. The CDR3 has 15 residues. The junction had 7 bases not matched to a gene; V was cut back by 1 base and J by 8 bases. Germline-derived CDR1 and CDR2 are MNHEY and SVGEGT. CDR3 coding DNA: TGTGCCAGCAGTTACTGGGTAGCGGGGATGGATGAGCAGTTCTTC. Translation: CASSYWVAGMDEQFF.

The chain combines TRBV7-9 with TRBJ2-3; 7 bases line up with TRBD1. This CDR3 has 15 amino acids. Germline V gene lookup returns CDR1 SEHNR and CDR2 FQNEAQ (reference sequence). The trim removed 5 bases at V and 1 base at J, leaving 6 bases unmatched. DNA for the CDR3: TGTGCCAGCAGCCCCAGAGGACAGGGCACAGATACGCAGTATTTT. This codes for CASSPRGQGTDTQYF.

The J gene is TRBJ2-1, the V gene TRBV19, with a weak D call TRBD1 (5 bases). CDR3 length: 16 amino acids. The germline CDR1 and CDR2 sequences are LNHDA and SQIVND (reference sequence). Trimming took 5 bases from V and 0 from J, leaving 14 bases between them. CDR3 in amino acids: CASSLQGVYSYNEQFF. CDR3 coding DNA: TGTGCCAGTAGTCTCCAAGGGGTATACTCCTACAATGAGCAGTTCTTC. The full variable domain, in which reference TRBV19 and TRBJ2-1 provide the parts outside the CDR3, is DGGITQSPKYLFRKEGQNVTLSCEQNLNHDAMYWYRQDPGQGLRLIYYSQIVNDFQKGDIAEGYSVSREKKESFPLTVTSAQKNPTAFYLCASSLQGVYSYNEQFFGPGTRLTVL.

The rearrangement links TRBV6-4 to TRBJ1-1; D perhaps matches TRBD1 (6 bases). This CDR3 has 14 residues. Germline CDR1 reads MRHNA; CDR2 reads SNTAGT. V gave up 3 bases and J gave up 4 bases, with 12 bases separating them. Here the CDR3 DNA reads TGTGCCAGCAGTGATTCAGGGGAAAGCACTGAAGCTTTCTTT. As protein: CASSDSGESTEAFF.

The gene calls are TRBV5-4 and TRBJ1-1, with D maybe TRBD1 (6 bases). The CDR3 contains 17 residues. Germline V gene data show CDR1 as SGHNT and CDR2 as YYREEE (reference sequence). The V gene lost 4 bases and the J gene lost 1 base, with 20 bases spanning the gap. CDR3 protein: CASSTGQTPAGNTEAFF. As DNA, the CDR3 is TGTGCCAGCAGCACAGGACAGACCCCGGCGGGGAACACTGAAGCTTTCTTT.

This chain uses TRBV6-1 with TRBJ2-7, with D possibly being TRBD1 (5 bases). The germline CDR1 and CDR2 sequences are MNHNS and SASEGT. This CDR3 region has 15 residues. V shed 2 bases and J shed 5 bases, with 16 bases lying between them. The CDR3 is CASSELGQGPHEQYF. CDR3 bases: TGTGCCAGCAGTGAATTGGGCCAGGGTCCCCACGAGCAGTACTTC.

J is TRBJ1-2 and V is TRBV10-2, with D uncertain. The CDR3 extends over 18 amino acids. Germline lookup yields CDR1 WSHSY and CDR2 SAAADI. V shed 2 bases and J shed 3 bases, with 22 bases lying between them. Written as DNA, the CDR3 is TGCGCCAGCAGTGAGGCTTTCGGCAGGATGTCCTCTTACTATGGCTACACCTTC. It specifies CASSEAFGRMSSYYGYTF.

Here the CDR3 reads CASGREKLFF. The CDR3 DNA reads TGTGCCAGCGGGCGAGAAAAACTGTTTTTT. This sequence joins TRBV28 and TRBJ1-4; D unresolved. Germline V CDR1 and CDR2: MDHEN, SYDVKM. Trimming removed 8 bases from V and 8 bases from J, with 6 bases in between. The CDR3 sequence is 10 residues long.

The chain employs TRBV6-5 and TRBJ1-1; 7 nucleotides line up with TRBD1. The CDR3 loop spans 15 amino acids. V dropped 4 bases and J dropped 1; count of bases not matched to a gene: 6. Germline lookup yields CDR1 MNHEY and CDR2 SVGAGI. CDR3 sequence reads: CASSFGTGENTEAFF. Written as DNA, the CDR3 is TGTGCCAGCAGTTTTGGTACAGGGGAGAACACTGAAGCTTTCTTT.

The chain links TRBV18 to TRBJ1-5, with 9 bases lining up with TRBD1. Germline CDR1 KGHSH, CDR2 LQKENI. The CDR3 covers 16 residues. V was pared by 3 bases and J by 0 bases, with 3 bases of the junction left unmatched. The CDR3 region has the DNA TGTGCCAGCTCACCCGGGACAGGGCTTAGCAATCAGCCCCAGCATTTT. Translating it yields CASSPGTGLSNQPQHF.

The rearrangement uses TRBV21-1 and TRBJ2-1; TRBD2, the table's D call, lacks a check against the DNA. TRBV21-1 is a pseudogene. The CDR3 contains 17 residues. The chain's CDR3 is CASSKGRVAGGYNEQFF. The CDR3 bases are TGTGCCAGCAGCAAAGGAAGGGTAGCGGGGGGATACAATGAGCAGTTCTTC.

The genes are TRBV18 and TRBJ2-1; D not resolved. V lost 0 bases and J 6 bases, leaving 9 bases between the germline ends. Germline lookup yields CDR1 KGHSH and CDR2 LQKENI. The CDR3 length is 14 residues. The CDR3 DNA follows: TGTGCCAGCTCACCACCAGTACCACTCAATGAGCAGTTCTTC. This codes for CASSPPVPLNEQFF.

CDR3 nucleotide sequence: TGTGCCAGCAGTTTTCCCCGGGGCGAGCAGTACTTC. This encodes CASSFPRGEQYF. The gene calls are TRBV6-2 or TRBV6-3 and TRBJ2-7, with D perhaps TRBD2 (5 bases). Germline values: CDR1 MNHEY, CDR2 SVGEGT. The length of the CDR3 is 12 residues. The V gene lost 4 bases and the J gene lost 6 bases, with 10 bases spanning the gap.

The V gene is TRBV5-1, the J gene TRBJ2-5, with 13 bases aligning to TRBD2. The CDR3 spans 17 residues. Trimming cost V 2 bases and J 5 bases; bases outside gene matches: 9. CDR1 is SGHRS, CDR2 YFSETQ, per germline. The CDR3 DNA reads as TGCGCCAGCAGCTTAGGACTAGCGGGGGCCCCGAGGGAGACCCAGTACTTC. This gives the protein CASSLGLAGAPRETQYF.

This clone was observed once. This rearrangement joins TRBV6-2 or TRBV6-3 to TRBJ2-7; TRBD1 is a possible D gene (5 bases). The germline V gene encodes CDR1 MNHEY and CDR2 SVGEGT. Trimming cost V 5 bases and J 5 bases, with 19 bases left between them. This CDR3 contains 15 residues. CDR3 amino acids: CASSQRTEGAHEQYF. The CDR3 region has the DNA TGTGCCAGCAGTCAAAGGACGGAAGGGGCCCACGAGCAGTACTTC.

The chain carries TRBV4-1 and TRBJ2-3; TRBD1 might be the D (6 bases). The CDR3 has 16 amino acids. Germline V lookup: CDR1 MGHRA, CDR2 YSYEKL. V was cut by 4 bases and J by 5 bases, with 19 bases left in between. In DNA form, the CDR3 reads TGCGCCAGCAGCCTCGGTCGTGGCAGGGGAAAAGATACGCAGTATTTT. This codes for CASSLGRGRGKDTQYF.

This rearrangement joins TRBV5-1 to TRBJ2-7, with 8 bases lining up with TRBD1. Germline trimming cut 3 bases from V and 4 bases from J; bases unmatched to any gene: 9. Germline loops: CDR1 SGHRS, CDR2 YFSETQ. CDR3 length: 15 amino acids. The CDR3 DNA reads as TGCGCCAGCAGCTACGTCGGACAGGGTTTGTACGAGCAGTACTTC. It yields the protein CASSYVGQGLYEQYF.

The CDR3 protein is CASSPGQGVEAFF. In nucleotides, the CDR3 is TGCGCCAGCAGCCCCGGACAGGGGGTTGAAGCTTTCTTT. The J gene is TRBJ1-1, the V gene TRBV4-3; 10 positions agree with TRBD1. The germline gives CDR1 LGHNA, CDR2 YSLEER. Unmatched junction bases numbered 3, after V lost 4 bases and J lost 7 bases. CDR3 length: 13 residues.